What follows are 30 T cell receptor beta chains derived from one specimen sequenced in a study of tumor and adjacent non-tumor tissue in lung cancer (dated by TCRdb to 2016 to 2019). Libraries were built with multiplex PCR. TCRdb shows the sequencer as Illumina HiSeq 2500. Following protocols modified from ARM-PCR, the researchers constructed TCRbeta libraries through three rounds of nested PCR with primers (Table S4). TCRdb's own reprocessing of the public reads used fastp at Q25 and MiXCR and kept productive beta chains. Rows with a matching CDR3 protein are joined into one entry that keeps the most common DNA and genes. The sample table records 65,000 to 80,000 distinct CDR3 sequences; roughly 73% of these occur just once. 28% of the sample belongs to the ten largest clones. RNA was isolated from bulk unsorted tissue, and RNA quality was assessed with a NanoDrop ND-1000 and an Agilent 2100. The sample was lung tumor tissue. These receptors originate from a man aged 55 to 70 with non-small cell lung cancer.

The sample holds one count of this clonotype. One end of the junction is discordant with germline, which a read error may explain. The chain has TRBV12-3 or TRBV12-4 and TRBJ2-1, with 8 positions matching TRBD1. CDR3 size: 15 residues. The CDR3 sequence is CASRGQGTSYNEQSF. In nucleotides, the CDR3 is TGTGCCAGCAGAGGACAGGGAACCTCCTACAACGAGCAGTCCTTC.

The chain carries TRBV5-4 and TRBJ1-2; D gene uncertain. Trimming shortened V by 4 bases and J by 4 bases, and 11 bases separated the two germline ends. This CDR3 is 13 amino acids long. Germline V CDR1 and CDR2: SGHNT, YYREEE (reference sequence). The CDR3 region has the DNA TGTGCCAGCAGCCCTCGCGAGGGCTATGGCTACACCTTC. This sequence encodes CASSPREGYGYTF.

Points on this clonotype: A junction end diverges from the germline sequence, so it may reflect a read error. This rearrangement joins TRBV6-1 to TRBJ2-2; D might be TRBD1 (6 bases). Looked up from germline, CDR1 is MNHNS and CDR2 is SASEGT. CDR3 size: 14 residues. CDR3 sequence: CANSIYRESGELFF. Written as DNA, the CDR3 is TGTGCCAACAGTATATACAGGGAATCCGGGGAGCTGTTTTTT.

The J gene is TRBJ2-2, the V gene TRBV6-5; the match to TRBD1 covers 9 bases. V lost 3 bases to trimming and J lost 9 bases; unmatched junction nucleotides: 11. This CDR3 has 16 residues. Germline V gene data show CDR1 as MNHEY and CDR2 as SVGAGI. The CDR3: CASSYYGTGTLRELFF. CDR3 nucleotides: TGTGCCAGCAGTTATTATGGGACAGGGACGTTAAGGGAGCTGTTTTTT.

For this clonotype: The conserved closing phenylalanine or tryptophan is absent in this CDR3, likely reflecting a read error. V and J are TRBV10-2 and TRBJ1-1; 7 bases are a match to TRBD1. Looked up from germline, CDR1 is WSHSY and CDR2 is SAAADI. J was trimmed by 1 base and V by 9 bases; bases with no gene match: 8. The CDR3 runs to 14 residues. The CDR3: CASSRDRANTEAFL. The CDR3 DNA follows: TGCGCCAGTAGTCGAGACAGGGCGAACACTGAAGCTTTCCTT.

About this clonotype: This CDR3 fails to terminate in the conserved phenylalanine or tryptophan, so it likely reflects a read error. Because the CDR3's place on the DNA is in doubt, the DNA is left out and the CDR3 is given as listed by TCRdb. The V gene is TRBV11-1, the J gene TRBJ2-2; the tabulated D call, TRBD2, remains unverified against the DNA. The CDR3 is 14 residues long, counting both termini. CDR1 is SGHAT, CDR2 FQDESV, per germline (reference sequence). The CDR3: CASCYTSGTGELFL.

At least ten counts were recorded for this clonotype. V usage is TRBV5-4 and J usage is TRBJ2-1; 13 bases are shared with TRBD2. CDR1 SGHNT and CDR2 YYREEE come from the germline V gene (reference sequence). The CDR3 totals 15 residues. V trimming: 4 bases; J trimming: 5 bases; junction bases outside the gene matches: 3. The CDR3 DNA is TGTGCCAGCAGCCGACTAGCGGGAGGACACAATGAGCAGTTCTTC. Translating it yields CASSRLAGGHNEQFF.

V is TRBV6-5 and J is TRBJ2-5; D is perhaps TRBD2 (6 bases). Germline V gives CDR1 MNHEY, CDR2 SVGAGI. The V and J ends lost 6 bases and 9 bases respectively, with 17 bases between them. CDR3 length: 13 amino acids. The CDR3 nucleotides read TGTGCCAGCAGGATAGGAGGGAAAGAATCCCAGTACTTC. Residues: CASRIGGKESQYF.

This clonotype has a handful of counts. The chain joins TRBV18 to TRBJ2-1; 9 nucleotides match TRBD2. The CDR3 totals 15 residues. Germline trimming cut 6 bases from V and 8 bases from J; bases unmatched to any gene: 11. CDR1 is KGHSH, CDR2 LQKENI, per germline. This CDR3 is CASSRGSGSSDEQFF. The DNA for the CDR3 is TGTGCCAGCTCGCGGGGTAGCGGGAGTAGCGATGAGCAGTTCTTC.

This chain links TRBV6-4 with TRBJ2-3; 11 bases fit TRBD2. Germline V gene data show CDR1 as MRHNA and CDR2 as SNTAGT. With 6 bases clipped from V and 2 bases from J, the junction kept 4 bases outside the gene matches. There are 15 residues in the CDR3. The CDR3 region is CASSGTSGNTDTQYF. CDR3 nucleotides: TGTGCCAGCAGCGGGACTAGCGGCAACACAGATACGCAGTATTTT.

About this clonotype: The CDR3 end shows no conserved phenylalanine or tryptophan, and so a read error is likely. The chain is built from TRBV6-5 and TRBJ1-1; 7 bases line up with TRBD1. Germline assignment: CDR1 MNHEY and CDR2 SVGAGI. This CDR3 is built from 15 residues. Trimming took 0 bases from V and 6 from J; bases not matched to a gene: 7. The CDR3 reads CASSYSHRGRAEAFI. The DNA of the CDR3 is TGTGCCAGCAGTTACTCCCACAGGGGTAGGGCTGAAGCTTTCATT.

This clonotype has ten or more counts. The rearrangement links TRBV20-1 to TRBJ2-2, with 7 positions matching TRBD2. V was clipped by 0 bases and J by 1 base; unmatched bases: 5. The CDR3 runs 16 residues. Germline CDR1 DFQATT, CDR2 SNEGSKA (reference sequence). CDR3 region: CSARDMLAENTGELFF. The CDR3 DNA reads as TGCAGTGCTAGAGATATGCTAGCGGAGAACACCGGGGAGCTGTTTTTT.

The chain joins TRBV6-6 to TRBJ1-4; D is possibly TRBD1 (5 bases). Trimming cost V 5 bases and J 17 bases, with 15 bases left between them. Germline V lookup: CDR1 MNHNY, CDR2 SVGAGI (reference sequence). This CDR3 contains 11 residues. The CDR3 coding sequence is TGTGCCAGCAGTCTAGGGGACTATGGATTTTTT. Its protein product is CASSLGDYGFF.

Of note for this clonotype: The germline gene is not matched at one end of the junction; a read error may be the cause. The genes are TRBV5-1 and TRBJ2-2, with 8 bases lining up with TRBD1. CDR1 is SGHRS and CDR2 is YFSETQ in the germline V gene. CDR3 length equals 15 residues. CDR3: CASSLRGQITEELFF. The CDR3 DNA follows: TGCGCCAGCAGCCTCAGGGGGCAGATCACCGAGGAGCTGTTTTTT.

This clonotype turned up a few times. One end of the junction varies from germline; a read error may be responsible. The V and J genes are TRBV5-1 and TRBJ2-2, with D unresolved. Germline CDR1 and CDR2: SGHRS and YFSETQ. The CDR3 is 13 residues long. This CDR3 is CASRLGSAGELFF. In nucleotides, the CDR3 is TGCGCCAGCAGATTGGGTAGTGCCGGGGAGCTGTTTTTT.

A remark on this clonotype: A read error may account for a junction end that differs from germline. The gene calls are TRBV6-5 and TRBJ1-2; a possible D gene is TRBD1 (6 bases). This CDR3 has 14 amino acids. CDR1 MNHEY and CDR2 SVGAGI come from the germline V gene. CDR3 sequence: CASSRQGGAYGYTF. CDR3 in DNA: TGTGCCAGCAGCCGGCAAGGGGGTGCCTATGGCTACACATTC.

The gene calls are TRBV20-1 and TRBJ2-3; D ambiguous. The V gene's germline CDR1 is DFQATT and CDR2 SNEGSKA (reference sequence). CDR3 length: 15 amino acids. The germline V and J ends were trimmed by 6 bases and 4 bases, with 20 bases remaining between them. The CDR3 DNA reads TGCAGTGCCCCGATGCTGGGTAGCAGGCCAGATACGCAGTATTTT. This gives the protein CSAPMLGSRPDTQYF.

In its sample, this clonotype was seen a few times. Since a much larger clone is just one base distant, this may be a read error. The CDR3, as DNA: TGTACCAGCAGTCGGACGGGACGGAACACTGAAGCTTTCTTT. It yields the protein CTSSRTGRNTEAFF. The V call is TRBV12-3 or TRBV12-4, the J call TRBJ1-1, with a possible D match to TRBD1 (5 bases). The CDR3 covers 14 residues.

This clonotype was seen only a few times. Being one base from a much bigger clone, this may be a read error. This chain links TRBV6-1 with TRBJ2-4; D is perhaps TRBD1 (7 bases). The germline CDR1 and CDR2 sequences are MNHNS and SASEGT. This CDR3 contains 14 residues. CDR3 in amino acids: CTSSGAGGGNIQYF. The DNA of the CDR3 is TGTACCAGCAGTGGAGCAGGGGGAGGTAACATTCAGTACTTC.

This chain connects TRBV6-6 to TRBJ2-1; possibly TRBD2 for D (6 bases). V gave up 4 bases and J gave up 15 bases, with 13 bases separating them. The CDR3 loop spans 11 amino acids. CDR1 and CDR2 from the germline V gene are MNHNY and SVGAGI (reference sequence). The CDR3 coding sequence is TGTGCCAGCAGTTGGGACTTCAGTGTGTTCTTC. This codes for CASSWDFSVFF.

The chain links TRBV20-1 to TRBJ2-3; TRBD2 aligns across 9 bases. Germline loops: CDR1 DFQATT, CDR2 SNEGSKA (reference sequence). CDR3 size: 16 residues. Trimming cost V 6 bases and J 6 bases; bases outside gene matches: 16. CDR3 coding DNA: TGCAGTGCACGTCCACTAGCGGGTCCTTCGGGGGATACGCAGTATTTT. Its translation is CSARPLAGPSGDTQYF.

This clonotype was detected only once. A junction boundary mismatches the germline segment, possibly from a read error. The CDR3 DNA follows: TGCAATGCTGGAGTCAGGGCGGCTGAAGCTTTCTTC. This encodes CNAGVRAAEAFF. V usage is TRBV20-1 and J usage is TRBJ1-1; D possibly corresponds to TRBD1 (5 bases). The CDR3 covers 12 residues. The germline V gene encodes CDR1 DFQATT and CDR2 SNEGSKA (reference sequence).

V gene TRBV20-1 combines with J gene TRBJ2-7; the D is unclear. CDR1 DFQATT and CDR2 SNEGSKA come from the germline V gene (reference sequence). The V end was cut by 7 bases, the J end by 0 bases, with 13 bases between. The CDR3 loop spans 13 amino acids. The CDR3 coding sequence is TGCAGTGGCTTAGCTGAGAGCTCCTACGAGCAGTACTTC. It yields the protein CSGLAESSYEQYF.

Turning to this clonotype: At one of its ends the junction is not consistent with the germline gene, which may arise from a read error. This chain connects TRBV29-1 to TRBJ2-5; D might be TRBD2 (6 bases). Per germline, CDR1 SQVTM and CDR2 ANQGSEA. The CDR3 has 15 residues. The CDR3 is CSVGGHLASQETQYF. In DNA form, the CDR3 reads TGCAGTGTTGGTGGGCATCTAGCGAGCCAAGAGACTCAGTACTTC.

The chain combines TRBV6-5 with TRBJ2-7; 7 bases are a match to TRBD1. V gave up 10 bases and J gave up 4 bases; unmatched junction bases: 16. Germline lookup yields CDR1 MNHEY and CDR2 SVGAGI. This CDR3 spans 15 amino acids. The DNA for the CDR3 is TGTGCCATCGGCTACGGGGCTGGACAGGTTTACGAGCAGTACTTC. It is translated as CAIGYGAGQVYEQYF.

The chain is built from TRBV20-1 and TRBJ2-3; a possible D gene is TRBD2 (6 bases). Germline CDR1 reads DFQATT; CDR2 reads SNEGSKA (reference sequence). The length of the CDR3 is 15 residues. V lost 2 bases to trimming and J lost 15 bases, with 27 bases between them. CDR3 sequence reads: CSARNNGSDTDKQYF. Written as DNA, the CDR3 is TGCAGTGCTAGAAATAACGGGAGTGACACAGATAAGCAATATTTT.

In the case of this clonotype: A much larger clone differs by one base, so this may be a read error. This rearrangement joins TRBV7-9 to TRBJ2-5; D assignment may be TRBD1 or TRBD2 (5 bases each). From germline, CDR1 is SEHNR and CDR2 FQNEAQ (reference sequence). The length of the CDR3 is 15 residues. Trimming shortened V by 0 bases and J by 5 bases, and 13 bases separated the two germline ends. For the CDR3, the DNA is TGTGCCAGCAGCTTAGCAGCAGGGCCGGGGGAGACCCAGTACTTC. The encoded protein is CASSLAAGPGETQYF.

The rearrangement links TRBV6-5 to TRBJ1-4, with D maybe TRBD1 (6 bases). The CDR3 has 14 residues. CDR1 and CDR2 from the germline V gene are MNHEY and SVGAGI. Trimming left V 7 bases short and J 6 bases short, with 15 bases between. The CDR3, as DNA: TGTGCCAGCAAAGTAACGGGGGGGCATGAAAAACTGTTTTTT. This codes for CASKVTGGHEKLFF.

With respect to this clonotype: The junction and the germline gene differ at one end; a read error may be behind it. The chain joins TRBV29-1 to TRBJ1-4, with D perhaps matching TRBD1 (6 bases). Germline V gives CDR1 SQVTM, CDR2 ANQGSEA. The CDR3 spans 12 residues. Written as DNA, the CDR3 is TGCAGTGTTGAAACCAGGGGTGGCGAACTGTTTTTT. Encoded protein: CSVETRGGELFF.

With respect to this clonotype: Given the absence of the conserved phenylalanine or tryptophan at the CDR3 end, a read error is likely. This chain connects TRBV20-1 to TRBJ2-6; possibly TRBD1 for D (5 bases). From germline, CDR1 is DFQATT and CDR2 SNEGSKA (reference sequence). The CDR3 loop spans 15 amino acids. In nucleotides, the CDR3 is TGCAGTGCCAGAGGACGTCACTCTGGGGCCAAAGTCCTGACTTTA. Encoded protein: CSARGRHSGAKVLTL.